The entry below gives a single T cell receptor (beta chain) sequence along with its context. This specimen comes from a study of blood T cell repertoires in COVID-19. TCRdb keeps only in-frame clones here, not all; method: immunoSEQ multiplex PCR. Altogether approximately 220,000 clones are present, more than 85% being singletons, with the ten largest covering 3%. Trimming at V came to 0 bases and at J to 1 base, leaving 1 base not matched to a gene. CDR1 is MNHEY, CDR2 SVGAGI, per germline. The CDR3 sequence is 16 residues long. This sequence originates from a man between 60 and 75 years old with acute or convalescent COVID-19. The chain is built from TRBV6-5 and TRBJ2-3; TRBD1 matches 10 bases. The sequencing input was peripheral blood. This CDR3 is CASSYSGTGGTDTQYF. The CDR3 bases are TGTGCCAGCAGTTACTCCGGGACAGGGGGCACAGATACGCAGTATTTT.